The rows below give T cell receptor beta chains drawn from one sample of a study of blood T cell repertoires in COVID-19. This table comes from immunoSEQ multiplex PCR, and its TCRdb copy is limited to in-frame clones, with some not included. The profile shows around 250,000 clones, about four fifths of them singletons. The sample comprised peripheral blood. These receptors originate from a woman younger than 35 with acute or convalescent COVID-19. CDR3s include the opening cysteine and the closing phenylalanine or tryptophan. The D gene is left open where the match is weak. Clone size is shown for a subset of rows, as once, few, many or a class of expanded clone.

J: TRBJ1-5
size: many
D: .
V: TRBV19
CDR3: CASSIGLISNQPQHF
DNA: TGTGCCAGTAGTATTGGGCTGATTAGCAATCAGCCCCAGCATTTT

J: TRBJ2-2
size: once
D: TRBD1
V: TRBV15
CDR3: CATSRQGAQTGELFF
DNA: TGTGCCACCAGCAGACAGGGGGCACAGACCGGGGAGCTGTTTTTT

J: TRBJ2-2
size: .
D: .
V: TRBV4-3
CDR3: CASSQAPDSTGELFF
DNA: TGCGCCAGCAGCCAGGCCCCCGACAGCACCGGGGAGCTGTTTTTT

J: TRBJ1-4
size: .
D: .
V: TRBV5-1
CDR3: CASSNGVFNEKLFF
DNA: TGCGCCAGCAGCAATGGAGTTTTCAATGAAAAACTGTTTTTT

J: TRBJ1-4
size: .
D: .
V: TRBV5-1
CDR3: CASSLIGAGNEKLFF
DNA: TGCGCCAGCAGCTTGATCGGCGCAGGGAATGAAAAACTGTTTTTT

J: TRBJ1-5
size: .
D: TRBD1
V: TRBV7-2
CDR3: CASSMTGGNQPQHF
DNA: TGTGCCAGCAGCATGACAGGGGGCAATCAGCCCCAGCATTTT

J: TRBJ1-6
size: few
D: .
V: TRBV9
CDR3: CASSPSSAGSPLHF
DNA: TGTGCCAGCAGCCCCAGCTCGGCGGGTTCACCCCTCCACTTT

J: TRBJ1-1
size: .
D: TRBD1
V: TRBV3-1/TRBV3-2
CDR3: CASSHPGGFYTEAFF
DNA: TGTGCCAGCAGCCACCCAGGGGGCTTCTACACTGAAGCTTTCTTT

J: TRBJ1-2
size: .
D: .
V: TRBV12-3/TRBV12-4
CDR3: CASKTGDQYGYTF
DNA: TGTGCCAGCAAGACGGGGGACCAATATGGCTACACCTTC

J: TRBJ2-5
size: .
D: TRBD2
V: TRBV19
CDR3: CASSPPLAGDGVEETQYF
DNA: TGTGCCAGTAGTCCCCCACTAGCGGGAGATGGGGTAGAAGAGACCCAGTACTTC

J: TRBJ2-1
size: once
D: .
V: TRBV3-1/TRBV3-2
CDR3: CASSLGSVSSYNEQFF
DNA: TGTGCCAGCAGTCTAGGTAGCGTGAGCTCCTACAATGAGCAGTTCTTC

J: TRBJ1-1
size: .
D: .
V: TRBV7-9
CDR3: CASSITWTVSAFF
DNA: TGTGCCAGCAGCATTACTTGGACAGTCTCGGCTTTCTTT

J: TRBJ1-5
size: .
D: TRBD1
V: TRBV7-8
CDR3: CASSQPGTGFEPQHF
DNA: TGTGCCAGCAGCCAACCCGGGACAGGGTTTGAGCCCCAGCATTTT

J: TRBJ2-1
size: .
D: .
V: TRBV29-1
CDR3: CSVVPLFDEQFF
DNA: TGCAGCGTTGTCCCCCTGTTCGATGAGCAGTTCTTC

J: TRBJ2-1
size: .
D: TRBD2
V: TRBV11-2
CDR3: CASSLELAGNYNEQFF
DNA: TGTGCCAGCAGCTTAGAACTAGCGGGAAACTACAATGAGCAGTTCTTC

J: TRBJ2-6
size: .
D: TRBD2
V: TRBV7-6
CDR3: CASSLAAGGISGANVLTF
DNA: TGTGCCAGCAGCTTAGCCGCGGGAGGGATCTCTGGGGCCAACGTCCTGACTTTC

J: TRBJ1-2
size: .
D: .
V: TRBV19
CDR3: CASSIAEQGGGYGYTF
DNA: TGTGCCAGTAGTATAGCTGAACAGGGCGGTGGCTATGGCTACACCTTC

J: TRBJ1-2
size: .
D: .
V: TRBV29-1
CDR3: CSVAASTVNYGYTF
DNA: TGCAGCGTTGCAGCCAGTACAGTCAACTATGGCTACACCTTC